This is a list of T cell receptor beta chains from one sample in a study of OX40 agonist ivuxolimab in advanced cancers. The method was immunoSEQ multiplex PCR; TCRdb's version includes in-frame clones alone and lacks a portion of them. Of over 70,000 clones listed, over 80% are singletons. This specimen was CD4+ or CD8+ T cells sorted from blood, taken in a trial of the OX40 agonist ivuxolimab. The receptors come from an adult with an advanced solid tumor such as melanoma, head and neck, liver or kidney cancer. Each CDR3 is given with its conserved first and last residue. D genes are given only for firm matches. Size values are once, few and many counts, or a class for expanded clones, and some rows have none.

abundance | j_gene | v_gene | d_gene | CDR3aa | CDR3nt
. | TRBJ2-1 | TRBV5-1 | TRBD2 | CASSLEGLAGSEQFF | TGCGCCAGCAGCTTGGAAGGACTAGCGGGAAGTGAGCAATTCTTC
. | TRBJ2-5 | TRBV7-9 | . | CASSLAVIDGTTQYF | TGTGCCAGCAGCTTAGCGGTGATTGACGGGACCACCCAGTACTTC
. | TRBJ2-3 | TRBV7-8 | TRBD2 | CASNSREGRTDTQYF | TGTGCCAGCAACTCGCGGGAGGGACGCACAGATACGCAGTATTTT
. | TRBJ2-3 | TRBV5-1 | . | CASSLADTQYF | TGCGCCAGCAGCTTAGCGGATACGCAGTATTTT
. | TRBJ2-2 | TRBV19 | . | CASSRGLGPGELFF | TGTGCCAGTAGTCGGGGTCTTGGGCCCGGGGAGCTGTTTTTT
. | TRBJ2-1 | TRBV7-3 | TRBD2 | CASSYRGLAGGFNEQFF | TGTGCCAGCAGCTACCGAGGCCTAGCGGGAGGGTTCAATGAGCAGTTCTTC
. | TRBJ2-2 | TRBV5-1 | . | CASSLLGEPTGELFF | TGCGCCAGCAGCTTGCTGGGAGAGCCTACCGGGGAGCTGTTTTTT
. | TRBJ2-1 | TRBV19 | TRBD2 | CASRPGTSGGPYNEQFF | TGTGCCAGTAGACCGGGGACTAGCGGGGGCCCCTACAATGAGCAGTTCTTC
. | TRBJ2-1 | TRBV5-5 | . | CASSLRGANEQFF | TGTGCCAGCAGCTTGCGTGGGGCAAATGAGCAGTTCTTC
. | TRBJ2-5 | TRBV19 | . | CASSNLAETQYF | TGTGCCAGTAGTAACCTGGCCGAGACCCAGTACTTC
. | TRBJ2-6 | TRBV6-4 | . | CASSDTEDTQVTF | TGTGCCAGCAGTGACACGGAGGACACCCAAGTTACTTTC
once | TRBJ2-7 | TRBV7-8 | . | CASSLGATGEQYF | TGTGCCAGCAGCTTAGGAGCGACGGGCGAGCAGTACTTC
. | TRBJ2-1 | TRBV10-3 | TRBD2 | CAISESVAGVNEQFF | TGTGCCATCAGTGAGTCGGTAGCGGGAGTCAATGAGCAGTTCTTC
once | TRBJ2-7 | TRBV21-1 | . | CASSKDQEAGDEQYF | TGTGCCAGCAGCAAAGACCAGGAAGCGGGAGACGAGCAGTACTTC
. | TRBJ2-1 | TRBV10-3 | . | CAMGKLNKGEQFF | TGTGCCATGGGGAAACTAAACAAGGGTGAGCAGTTCTTC
. | TRBJ2-2 | TRBV11-3 | . | CASSPTRNTGELFF | TGTGCCAGCAGCCCTACTAGGAACACCGGGGAGCTGTTTTTT
. | TRBJ1-4 | TRBV9 | TRBD1 | CASSLFPGTGNEKLFF | TGTGCCAGCAGCTTATTCCCCGGGACAGGGAACGAAAAACTGTTTTTT
. | TRBJ2-7 | TRBV6-1 | . | CASSEVGGKGDEQYF | TGTGCCAGCAGTGAAGTAGGCGGCAAGGGAGACGAGCAGTACTTC
. | TRBJ1-1 | TRBV15 | . | CATSRDYRDTEAFF | TGTGCCACCAGCAGAGACTACAGGGACACTGAAGCTTTCTTT
. | TRBJ1-5 | TRBV5-1 | . | CASSFEGGRDQPQHF | TGCGCCAGCAGCTTTGAGGGGGGACGAGATCAGCCCCAGCATTTT
. | TRBJ1-2 | TRBV2 | TRBD1 | CASSEGQGEWYGYTF | TGTGCCAGCAGTGAGGGACAGGGGGAGTGGTATGGCTACACCTTC
. | TRBJ2-7 | TRBV28 | . | CASSLGGLYSYEQYF | TGTGCCAGCAGTTTGGGGGGATTATACTCCTACGAGCAGTACTTC
. | TRBJ2-7 | TRBV2 | . | CASSGQGIWNEQYF | TGTGCCAGCAGTGGGCAGGGGATCTGGAACGAGCAGTACTTC
. | TRBJ2-1 | TRBV9 | TRBD1 | CASSAGQGYNEQFF | TGTGCCAGCAGCGCGGGACAGGGCTACAATGAGCAGTTCTTC
. | TRBJ2-7 | TRBV6-5 | TRBD2 | CASSYSIAGGSEQYF | TGTGCCAGCAGTTACTCGATAGCGGGAGGGAGCGAGCAGTACTTC
. | TRBJ2-3 | TRBV19 | . | CASSSLPGDTQYF | TGTGCCAGCTCCAGCCTTCCGGGAGATACGCAGTATTTT
. | TRBJ2-7 | TRBV5-5 | TRBD1 | CASSVPGQGYEQYF | TGTGCCAGCAGCGTACCGGGACAGGGGTACGAGCAGTACTTC
. | TRBJ1-5 | TRBV5-1 | . | CASSLGDFSNQPQHF | TGCGCCAGCAGCTTGGGGGACTTTAGCAATCAGCCCCAGCATTTT
. | TRBJ2-1 | TRBV2 | . | CASSGLVLNEQFF | TGTGCCAGCAGTGGGCTGGTCTTAAATGAGCAGTTCTTC
. | TRBJ2-1 | TRBV27 | TRBD2 | CASTVAGAAYNEQFF | TGTGCCAGCACCGTAGCGGGAGCTGCCTACAATGAGCAGTTCTTC
. | TRBJ2-7 | TRBV6-1 | TRBD2 | CASSWGTSGPEQYF | TGTGCCAGCAGTTGGGGGACTAGCGGGCCGGAGCAGTACTTC
few | TRBJ2-1 | TRBV11-1 | TRBD2 | CASSPSGLAGAREQFF | TGTGCCAGCAGCCCCTCAGGACTAGCGGGAGCAAGAGAGCAGTTCTTC
. | TRBJ2-3 | TRBV30 | . | CAWSVQTDTQYF | TGTGCCTGGAGTGTACAAACAGATACGCAGTATTTT
. | TRBJ2-2 | TRBV2 | . | CASKAGQNTGELFF | TGTGCCAGCAAGGCGGGACAAAACACCGGGGAGCTGTTTTTT
. | TRBJ2-3 | TRBV30 | . | CAWSRGPNTQYF | TGTGCCTGGAGCCGGGGGCCCAATACGCAGTATTTT
. | TRBJ1-4 | TRBV7-9 | TRBD1 | CASSLTGAGEKLFF | TGTGCCAGCAGCCTGACAGGGGCGGGCGAAAAACTGTTTTTT
. | TRBJ1-2 | TRBV28 | . | CASSLRGAYGYTF | TGTGCCAGCAGTTTGAGGGGGGCCTATGGCTACACCTTC
. | TRBJ2-1 | TRBV29-1 | TRBD2 | CSVDSGSAQFF | TGCAGCGTTGATAGCGGGTCGGCCCAGTTCTTC
. | TRBJ2-7 | TRBV6-6 | . | CASKSPYPYEQYF | TGTGCCAGCAAGTCACCGTACCCCTACGAGCAGTACTTC